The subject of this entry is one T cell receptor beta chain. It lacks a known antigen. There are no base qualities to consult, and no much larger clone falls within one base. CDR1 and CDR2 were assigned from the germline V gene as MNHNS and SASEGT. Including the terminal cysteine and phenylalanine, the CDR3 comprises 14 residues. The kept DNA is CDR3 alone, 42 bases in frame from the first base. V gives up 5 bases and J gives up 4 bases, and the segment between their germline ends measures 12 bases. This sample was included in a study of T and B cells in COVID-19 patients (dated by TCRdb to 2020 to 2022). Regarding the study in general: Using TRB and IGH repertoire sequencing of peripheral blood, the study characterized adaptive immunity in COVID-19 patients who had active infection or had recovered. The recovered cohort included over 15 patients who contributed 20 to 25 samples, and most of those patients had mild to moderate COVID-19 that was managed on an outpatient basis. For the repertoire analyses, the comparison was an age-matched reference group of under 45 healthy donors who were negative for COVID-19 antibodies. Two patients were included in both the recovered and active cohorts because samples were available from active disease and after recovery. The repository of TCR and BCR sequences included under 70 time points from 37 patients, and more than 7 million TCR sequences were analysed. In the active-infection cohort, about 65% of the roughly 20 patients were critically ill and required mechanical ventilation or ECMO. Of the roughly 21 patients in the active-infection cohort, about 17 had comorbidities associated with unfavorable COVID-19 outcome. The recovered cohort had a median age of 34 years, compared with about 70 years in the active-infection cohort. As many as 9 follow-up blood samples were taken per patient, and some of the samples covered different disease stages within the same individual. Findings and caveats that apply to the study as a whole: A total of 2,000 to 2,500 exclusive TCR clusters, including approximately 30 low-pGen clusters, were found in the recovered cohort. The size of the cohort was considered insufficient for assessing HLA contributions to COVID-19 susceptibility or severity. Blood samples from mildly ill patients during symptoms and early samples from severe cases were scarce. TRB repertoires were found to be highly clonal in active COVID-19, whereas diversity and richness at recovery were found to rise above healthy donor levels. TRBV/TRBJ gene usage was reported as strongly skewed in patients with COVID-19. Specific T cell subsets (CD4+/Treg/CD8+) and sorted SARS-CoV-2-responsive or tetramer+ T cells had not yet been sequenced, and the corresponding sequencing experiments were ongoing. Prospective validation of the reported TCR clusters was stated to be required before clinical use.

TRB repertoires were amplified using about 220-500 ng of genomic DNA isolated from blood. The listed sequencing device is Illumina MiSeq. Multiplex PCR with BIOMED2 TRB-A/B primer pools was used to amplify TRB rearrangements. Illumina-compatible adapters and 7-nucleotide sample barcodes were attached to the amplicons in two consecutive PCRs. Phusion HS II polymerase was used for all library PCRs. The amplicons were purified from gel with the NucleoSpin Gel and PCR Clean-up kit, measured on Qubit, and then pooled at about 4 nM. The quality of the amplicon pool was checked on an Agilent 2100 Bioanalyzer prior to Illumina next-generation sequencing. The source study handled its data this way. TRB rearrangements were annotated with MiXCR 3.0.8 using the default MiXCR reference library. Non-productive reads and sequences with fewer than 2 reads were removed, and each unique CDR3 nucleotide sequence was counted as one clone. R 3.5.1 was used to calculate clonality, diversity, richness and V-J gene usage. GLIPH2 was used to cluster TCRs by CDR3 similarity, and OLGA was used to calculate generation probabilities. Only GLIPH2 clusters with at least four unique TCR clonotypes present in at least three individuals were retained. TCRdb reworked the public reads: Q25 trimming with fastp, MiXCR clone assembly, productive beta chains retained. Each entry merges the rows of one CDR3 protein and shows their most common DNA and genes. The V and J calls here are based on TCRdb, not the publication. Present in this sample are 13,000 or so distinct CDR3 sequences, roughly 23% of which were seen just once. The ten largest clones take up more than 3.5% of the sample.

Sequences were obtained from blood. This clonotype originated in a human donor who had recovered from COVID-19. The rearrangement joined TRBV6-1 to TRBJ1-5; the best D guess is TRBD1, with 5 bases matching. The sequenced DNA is TGTGCCAGCAGTTATTCGGGGCCGAATCAGCCCCAGCATTTT. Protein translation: CASSYSGPNQPQHF.